The next 24 T cell receptor beta chains were all read from a single sample in a study of T cell changes during pregnancy in multiple sclerosis. Libraries were prepared by immunoSEQ multiplex PCR; TCRdb keeps only in-frame clonotypes and omits some of them. The data contain about 80,000 clones, approximately 94% of them seen just once; the ten biggest clones take up 2% to 3%. The sequencing used peripheral blood, collected in the third trimester of pregnancy. The receptors stem from a female donor with multiple sclerosis, enrolled in a pregnancy study.

The chain links TRBV2 to TRBJ1-5; a possible D gene is TRBD1 (6 bases). The germline V and J ends were trimmed by 1 base and 4 bases, with 11 bases remaining between them. The CDR3 runs to 15 residues. CDR1 is SNHLY, CDR2 FYNNEI, per germline. The CDR3 sequence is CASSEGFQGNQPQHF. The CDR3 nucleotides are TGTGCCAGCAGTGAAGGATTTCAGGGGAATCAGCCCCAGCATTTT.

The chain recombines TRBV2 with TRBJ2-1; 8 nucleotides line up with TRBD1. V was clipped by 4 bases and J by 3 bases; unmatched bases: 11. The CDR3 sequence is 17 residues long. Germline lookup yields CDR1 SNHLY and CDR2 FYNNEI. In DNA form, the CDR3 reads TGTGCCAGCAGTGGAGCCTTGGACAGGGCCTACTACAATGAGCAGTTCTTC. The encoded protein is CASSGALDRAYYNEQFF.

The chain carries TRBV10-3 and TRBJ1-1; 9 bases fit TRBD1. V shed 6 bases, J shed 0 bases, and the junction held 2 bases outside the gene matches. The CDR3 is made up of 14 amino acids. The germline gives CDR1 ENHRY, CDR2 SYGVKD. The DNA of the CDR3 is TGTGCCATCAGAGGGACAGGGATGAACACTGAAGCTTTCTTT. It is translated as CAIRGTGMNTEAFF.

This clone was seen once. The chain employs TRBV7-2 and TRBJ2-5; 9 bases match TRBD1. The V gene's germline CDR1 is SGHTA and CDR2 FQGNSA. There are 14 residues in the CDR3. Trimming cost V 5 bases and J 3 bases; bases outside gene matches: 4. Here the CDR3 reads CASSQGQGKETQYF. In DNA form, the CDR3 reads TGTGCCAGCAGCCAAGGACAGGGGAAAGAGACCCAGTACTTC.

The chain uses TRBV7-9 and TRBJ2-5; D possibly corresponds to TRBD2 (5 bases). V was clipped by 5 bases and J by 3 bases, with 16 bases between them. Germline V gene data show CDR1 as SEHNR and CDR2 as FQNEAQ (reference sequence). The CDR3 is 15 residues long. DNA of the CDR3: TGTGCCAGCAGCCCGTATAAGACTAAAAAAGAGACCCAGTACTTC. Protein: CASSPYKTKKETQYF.

V usage is TRBV7-2 and J usage is TRBJ2-3; TRBD2 aligns across 10 bases. Germline-derived CDR1 and CDR2 are SGHTA and FQGNSA. V shed 4 bases, J shed 4 bases, and the junction held 11 bases outside the gene matches. This CDR3 is 17 amino acids long. CDR3 region: CASSSAKRGGPADTQYF. Here the CDR3 DNA reads TGTGCCAGCAGCTCAGCTAAGCGGGGGGGCCCGGCAGATACGCAGTATTTT.

The genes are TRBV5-4 and TRBJ1-2; no reliable D call. Trimming removed 7 bases at V and 3 bases at J, with 13 bases between. Germline lookup yields CDR1 SGHNT and CDR2 YYREEE (reference sequence). The CDR3 covers 13 residues. CDR3 region: CASHGDGDYGYTF. As DNA, the CDR3 is TGTGCCAGCCATGGAGACGGAGACTATGGCTACACCTTC.

The chain employs TRBV15 and TRBJ1-4; possible D gene TRBD1, 5 bases. The CDR3 spans 15 residues. CDR1 LNHNV and CDR2 YYDKDF come from the germline V gene (reference sequence). V was shortened by 0 bases and J by 7 bases, with 12 bases between the two germline ends. As DNA, the CDR3 is TGTGCCACCAGCAGAGATATGGGGCCGGGTGAAAAACTGTTTTTT. This encodes CATSRDMGPGEKLFF.

This clone is a singleton in its sample. This chain links TRBV9 with TRBJ1-1; D gene unclear. The CDR3 has 14 amino acids. Between the trimmed V and J ends, which lost 0 bases and 1 base, there was a span of 7 bases. Germline loops: CDR1 SGDLS, CDR2 YYNGEE. In DNA, the CDR3 is TGTGCCAGCAGCGTAGGAGGGCAGAACACTGAAGCTTTCTTT. Its protein product is CASSVGGQNTEAFF. Complete variable domain (other parts from reference TRBV9 and TRBJ1-1): DSGVTQTPKHLITATGQRVTLRCSPRSGDLSVYWYQQSLDQGLQFLIQYYNGEERAKGNILERFSAQQFPDLHSELNLSSLELGDSALYFCASSVGGQNTEAFFGQGTRLTVV.

The chain links TRBV2 to TRBJ2-1, with 9 bases that match TRBD1. Per the germline V gene, CDR1 is SNHLY and CDR2 is FYNNEI. CDR3 size: 14 residues. Trimming at V came to 5 bases and at J to 6 bases, leaving 5 bases not matched to a gene. Here the CDR3 reads CASSPGTGRNEQFF. The CDR3 DNA reads TGTGCCAGCAGTCCCGGGACAGGGCGCAATGAGCAGTTCTTC.

The genes are TRBV16 and TRBJ2-7, with TRBD2 identical over 8 bases. CDR3 length: 16 amino acids. From germline, CDR1 is KGHSY and CDR2 FQNENV. Losses at the gene ends were 0 bases for V and 2 bases for J; bases not matched to a gene: 6. CDR3 in amino acids: CASSQSLAGGPYEQYF. The CDR3 region has the DNA TGTGCCAGCAGCCAATCCCTCGCGGGGGGACCCTACGAGCAGTACTTC.

The J gene is TRBJ1-2, the V gene TRBV30, with D perhaps matching TRBD1 (6 bases). The CDR3 is 10 amino acids. Germline V gene data show CDR1 as GTSNPN and CDR2 as SVGIG (reference sequence). V lost 5 bases and J lost 5, with 6 bases in between. CDR3 sequence (DNA): TGTGCCTGGGGGACATATGGCTACACCTTC. This gives the protein CAWGTYGYTF.

CDR3 nucleotides: TGTGCCAGCAGCTACCGGCGACAGGGAGGCGGGAGGCCTAATGAAAAACTGTTTTTT. Amino acid sequence: CASSYRRQGGGRPNEKLFF. The chain links TRBV7-8 to TRBJ1-4; TRBD1 matches at 7 bases. The germline gives CDR1 SGHVS, CDR2 FQNEAQ. V was pared by 4 bases and J by 3 bases, with 17 bases of the junction left unmatched. The CDR3 length is 19 residues.

V and J are TRBV20-1 and TRBJ2-5, with D possibly matching TRBD1 (5 bases). The germline CDR1 and CDR2 sequences are DFQATT and SNEGSKA (reference sequence). V was trimmed by 7 bases and J by 0 bases, leaving 6 bases between them. The length of the CDR3 is 11 residues. CDR3 bases: TGCAGTGGGACACACCAAGAGACCCAGTACTTC. Residues: CSGTHQETQYF.

The J gene is TRBJ2-1, the V gene TRBV11-2; no clear D gene. Between the trimmed V and J ends, which lost 2 bases and 4 bases, there was a span of 6 bases. This CDR3 spans 13 amino acids. CDR1 and CDR2 (germline): SGHAT, FQNNGV. CDR3 DNA sequence: TGTGCCAGCAGCTTAAGCCGGTACAATGAGCAGTTCTTC. This encodes CASSLSRYNEQFF. Based on the CDR3 plus reference TRBV11-2 and TRBJ2-1, the full variable domain is EAGVAQSPRYKIIEKRQSVAFWCNPISGHATLYWYQQILGQGPKLLIQFQNNGVVDDSQLPKDRFSAERLKGVDSTLKIQPAKLEDSAVYLCASSLSRYNEQFFGPGTRLTVL.

The rearrangement links TRBV10-3 to TRBJ2-1; the match to TRBD2 covers 7 bases. The CDR3 spans 17 residues. The junction had 12 bases not matched to a gene; V was cut back by 2 bases and J by 5 bases. Germline V lookup: CDR1 ENHRY, CDR2 SYGVKD. This CDR3 is CAISEGGGGKRDNEQFF. The CDR3 DNA reads TGTGCCATCAGTGAGGGTGGCGGGGGAAAACGGGACAATGAGCAGTTCTTC.

The V call is TRBV7-3, the J call TRBJ2-5; 9 bases are a match to TRBD1. The CDR3 covers 16 residues. The junction had 6 bases not matched to a gene; V was cut back by 2 bases and J by 2 bases. CDR1 and CDR2 from the germline V gene are SGHTA and FQGTGA. The CDR3 DNA reads as TGTGCCAGCAGCTTAGGACAGGGGAGTCTTCAAGAGACCCAGTACTTC. Translated: CASSLGQGSLQETQYF. Full variable domain (outside the CDR3, taken from reference TRBV7-3 and TRBJ2-5): GAGVSQTPSNKVTEKGKYVELRCDPISGHTALYWYRQSLGQGPEFLIYFQGTGAADDSGLPNDRFFAVRPEGSVSTLKIQRTERGDSAVYLCASSLGQGSLQETQYFGPGTRLLVL.

The table lists this clone with a few counts. The chain is built from TRBV2 and TRBJ1-1; 8 bases agree with TRBD1. The CDR3 runs 13 residues. The V gene end was trimmed by 5 bases and the J gene end by 5 bases; junction bases not matched to a gene: 4. Germline CDR1 SNHLY, CDR2 FYNNEI. DNA for the CDR3: TGTGCCAGCAGTTGGACAGGGAGAACTGAAGCTTTCTTT. This encodes CASSWTGRTEAFF.

The genes are TRBV9 and TRBJ2-1, with 8 nucleotides matching TRBD1. The germline V gene has CDR1 SGDLS and CDR2 YYNGEE. This CDR3 has 15 residues. With 0 bases clipped from V and 4 bases from J, the junction kept 3 bases outside the gene matches. CDR3 coding DNA: TGTGCCAGCAGCGTAGGCAGGGGGCTTTACAATGAGCAGTTCTTC. Translated, it gives CASSVGRGLYNEQFF.

The chain employs TRBV19 and TRBJ2-1; possibly TRBD2 for D (7 bases). V lost 7 bases to trimming and J lost 1 base, with 14 bases between them. CDR1 is LNHDA and CDR2 is SQIVND in the germline V gene (reference sequence). The CDR3 is 15 residues long. CDR3 nucleotides: TGTGCCAGTATGAGGGGGGGGACTTCCTACAATGAGCAGTTCTTC. As protein: CASMRGGTSYNEQFF.

This chain uses TRBV5-1 with TRBJ2-7, with 9 nucleotides matching TRBD2. CDR1 and CDR2 from the germline V gene are SGHRS and YFSETQ. The length of the CDR3 is 14 residues. V lost 5 bases and J lost 6; bases outside the gene matches: 9. The CDR3 spells CASRPSGGPSEQYF. The CDR3 nucleotides are TGCGCCAGCAGGCCGAGCGGGGGGCCTAGCGAGCAGTACTTC.

This rearrangement joins TRBV19 to TRBJ1-1; tentatively, D is TRBD1 (6 bases). The V end lost 5 bases, the J end lost 1 base, and 11 bases lay between the germline ends. CDR3 length: 14 residues. Per germline, CDR1 LNHDA and CDR2 SQIVND (reference sequence). This CDR3 reads CASSRWTENTEAFF. The CDR3 coding sequence is TGTGCCAGTAGTCGCTGGACAGAGAACACTGAAGCTTTCTTT.

The CDR3, as DNA: TGTGCCAGCAGTCGGCGGGGAGATACGCAGTATTTT. This codes for CASSRRGDTQYF. The rearrangement joins TRBV27 to TRBJ2-3; D perhaps matches TRBD2 (6 bases). Trimming took 5 bases from V and 5 from J, leaving 8 bases between them. Germline-derived CDR1 and CDR2 are MNHEY and SMNVEV (reference sequence). The CDR3 is 12 residues long.

This sequence joins TRBV5-4 and TRBJ1-1, with TRBD1 identical over 7 bases. CDR3 size: 14 residues. Trimming cost V 7 bases and J 0 bases; bases outside gene matches: 6. The germline CDR1 and CDR2 sequences are SGHNT and YYREEE (reference sequence). The CDR3 bases are TGTGCCAGCTTTTCAGGGGGGTTGAACACTGAAGCTTTCTTT. It yields the protein CASFSGGLNTEAFF.